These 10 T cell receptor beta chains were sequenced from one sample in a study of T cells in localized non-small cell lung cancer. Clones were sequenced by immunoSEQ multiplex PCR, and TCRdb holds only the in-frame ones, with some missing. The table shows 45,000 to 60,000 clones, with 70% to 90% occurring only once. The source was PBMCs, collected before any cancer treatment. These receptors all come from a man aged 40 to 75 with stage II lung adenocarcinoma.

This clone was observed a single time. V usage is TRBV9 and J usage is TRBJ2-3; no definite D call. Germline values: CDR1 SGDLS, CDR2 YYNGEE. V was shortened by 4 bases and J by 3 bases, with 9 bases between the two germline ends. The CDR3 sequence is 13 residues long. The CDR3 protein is CASSTLRTDTQYF. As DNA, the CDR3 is TGTGCCAGCAGCACGTTGAGGACAGATACGCAGTATTTT.

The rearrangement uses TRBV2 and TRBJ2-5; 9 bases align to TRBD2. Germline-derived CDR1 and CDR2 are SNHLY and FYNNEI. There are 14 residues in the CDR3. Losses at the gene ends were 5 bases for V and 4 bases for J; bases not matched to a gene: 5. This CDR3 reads CASSFIAGVETQYF. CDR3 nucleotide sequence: TGTGCCAGCAGTTTTATAGCGGGGGTAGAGACCCAGTACTTC. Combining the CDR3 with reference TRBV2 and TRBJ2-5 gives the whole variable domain EPEVTQTPSHQVTQMGQEVILRCVPISNHLYFYWYRQILGQKVEFLVSFYNNEISEKSEIFDDQFSVERPDGSNFTLKIRSTKLEDSAMYFCASSFIAGVETQYFGPGTRLLVL.

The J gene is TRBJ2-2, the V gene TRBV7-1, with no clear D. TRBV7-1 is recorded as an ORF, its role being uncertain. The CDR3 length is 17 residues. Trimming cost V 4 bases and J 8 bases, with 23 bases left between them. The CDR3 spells CASSYLGTLAAVGELFF. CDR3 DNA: TGTGCCAGCAGCTATTTGGGAACCCTTGCTGCAGTTGGGGAGCTGTTTTTT.

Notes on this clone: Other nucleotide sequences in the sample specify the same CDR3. The CDR3 protein is CASQAGANTEAFF. DNA for the CDR3: TGTGCCAGTCAAGCTGGGGCCAACACTGAAGCTTTCTTT. The rearrangement links TRBV19 to TRBJ1-1, with D possibly matching TRBD1 (5 bases). The V and J ends lost 8 bases and 2 bases respectively, with 12 bases between them. CDR1 and CDR2 from the germline V gene are LNHDA and SQIVND (reference sequence). The CDR3 is 13 amino acids.

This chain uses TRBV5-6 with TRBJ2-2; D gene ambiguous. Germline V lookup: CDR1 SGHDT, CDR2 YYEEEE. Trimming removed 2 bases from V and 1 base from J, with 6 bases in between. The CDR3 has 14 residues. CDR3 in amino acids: CASSFLQNTGELFF. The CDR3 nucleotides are TGTGCCAGCAGCTTCCTTCAGAACACCGGGGAGCTGTTTTTT. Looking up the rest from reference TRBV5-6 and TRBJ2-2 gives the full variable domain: DAGVTQSPTHLIKTRGQQVTLRCSPKSGHDTVSWYQQALGQGPQFIFQYYEEEERQRGNFPDRFSGHQFPNYSSELNVNALLLGDSALYLCASSFLQNTGELFFGEGSRLTVL.

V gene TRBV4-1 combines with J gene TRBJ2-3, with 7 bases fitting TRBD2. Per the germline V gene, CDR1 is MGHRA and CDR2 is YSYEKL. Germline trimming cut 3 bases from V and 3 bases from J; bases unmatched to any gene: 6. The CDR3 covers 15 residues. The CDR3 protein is CASSQGGIKTDTQYF. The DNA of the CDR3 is TGCGCCAGCAGCCAGGGGGGGATAAAAACAGATACGCAGTATTTT.

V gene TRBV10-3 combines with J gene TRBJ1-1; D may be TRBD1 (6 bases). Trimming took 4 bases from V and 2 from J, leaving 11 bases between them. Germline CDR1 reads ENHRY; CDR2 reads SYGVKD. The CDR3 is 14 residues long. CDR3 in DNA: TGTGCCATCAGTGCCTACAGGGAAAACACTGAAGCTTTCTTT. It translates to CAISAYRENTEAFF.

The CDR3 sequence is CASTPSIRESGYGTEAFF. Written as DNA, the CDR3 is TGTGCCAGCACCCCAAGTATCAGGGAGAGTGGCTACGGCACTGAAGCTTTCTTT. The V and J genes are TRBV14 and TRBJ1-1, with a weak D call TRBD1 (5 bases). The ends were cut back, 7 bases at V and 4 bases at J, with 28 bases in the middle. The CDR3 loop spans 18 amino acids. From germline, CDR1 is SGHDN and CDR2 FVKESK. The whole variable domain, filled in from reference TRBV14 and TRBJ1-1, reads EAGVTQFPSHSVIEKGQTVTLRCDPISGHDNLYWYRRVMGKEIKFLLHFVKESKQDESGMPNNRFLAERTGGTYSTLKVQPAELEDSGVYFCASTPSIRESGYGTEAFFGQGTRLTVV.

The CDR3 reads CASSIRHAGELFF. For the CDR3, the DNA is TGTGCCAGTAGTATTAGGCATGCCGGGGAGCTGTTTTTT. This chain joins TRBV19 and TRBJ2-2, with unresolved D. The V end lost 3 bases, the J end lost 6 bases, and 8 bases lay between the germline ends. Per the germline V gene, CDR1 is LNHDA and CDR2 is SQIVND (reference sequence). The CDR3 spans 13 residues.

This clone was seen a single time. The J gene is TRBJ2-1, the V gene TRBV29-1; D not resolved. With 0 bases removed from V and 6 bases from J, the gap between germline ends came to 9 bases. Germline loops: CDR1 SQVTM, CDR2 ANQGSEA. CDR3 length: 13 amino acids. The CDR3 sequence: CSVEDGTGNEQFF. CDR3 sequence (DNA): TGCAGCGTTGAAGATGGAACGGGCAATGAGCAGTTCTTC.